This entry lists 5 T cell receptor beta chains sequenced from one sample in a study of spatial heterogeneity in lung cancer. As to time point: sample taken at primary tumor resection. Unsorted samples of tumor, nontumor lung or frozen PBMC had their whole RNA sequenced. TCRdb processed the 5' RACE reads anew with MiXCR; each CDR3 protein has one entry. The sample lists about 12,000 distinct CDR3 sequences, about a sixth occurring once. The input for sequencing was PBMCs, taken at surgery. Receptor source: a male donor with early-stage non-small cell lung cancer.

The gene calls are TRBV6-1 and TRBJ1-5; D possibly corresponds to TRBD1 (6 bases). The V end lost 3 bases, the J end lost 4 bases, and 16 bases lay between the germline ends. Germline V CDR1 and CDR2: MNHNS, SASEGT. The CDR3 loop spans 16 amino acids. DNA of the CDR3: TGTGCCAGCAGTGATCCGTGGACAGCTACTAATCAGCCCCAGCATTTT. Its protein product is CASSDPWTATNQPQHF.

The CDR3 reads CASSSGRGANVLTF. CDR3 coding DNA: TGTGCCAGCAGTTCGGGGCGAGGGGCCAACGTCCTGACTTTC. This chain links TRBV27 with TRBJ2-6, with D tentatively TRBD1 or TRBD2 (5 bases each). The CDR3 sequence is 14 residues long. Germline values: CDR1 MNHEY, CDR2 SMNVEV (reference sequence). V was pared by 4 bases and J by 4 bases, with 8 bases between.

The sample holds many counts of this clonotype. V and J are TRBV18 and TRBJ1-5; D unclear. V lost 1 base and J 3 bases, leaving 16 bases between the germline ends. Germline CDR1 is KGHSH and CDR2 is LQKENI. CDR3 length equals 17 residues. CDR3 DNA: TGTGCCAGCTCACCACGGGCCAACACTCTGGTCAATCAGCCCCAGCATTTT. Amino acids: CASSPRANTLVNQPQHF.

The CDR3 loop reads CASSSLVEQFF. The CDR3 DNA reads TGTGCCAGCAGTTCCCTCGTAGAGCAGTTCTTC. The V gene is TRBV28, the J gene TRBJ2-1; D is undetermined. The V end lost 4 bases, the J end lost 10 bases, and 8 bases lay between the germline ends. CDR1 and CDR2 (germline): MDHEN, SYDVKM. The CDR3 extends over 11 amino acids. The whole variable domain, remainder taken from reference TRBV28 and TRBJ2-1, is DVKVTQSSRYLVKRTGEKVFLECVQDMDHENMFWYRQDPGLGLRLIYFSYDVKMKEKGDIPEGYSVSREKKERFSLILESASTNQTSMYLCASSSLVEQFFGPGTRLTVL.

This clonotype showed up just a few times. The chain is built from TRBV20-1 and TRBJ1-6; 8 bases are shared with TRBD1. This CDR3 has 15 residues. V shed 4 bases, J shed 3 bases, and the junction held 5 bases outside the gene matches. Germline V gene data show CDR1 as DFQATT and CDR2 as SNEGSKA (reference sequence). The CDR3 DNA is TGCAGTGCTAAACAGGGGGTGTTCTATAATTCACCCCTCCACTTT. Translated, it gives CSAKQGVFYNSPLHF.